The 10 T cell receptor beta chains below all came from one sample that was sequenced in a study of shared clonotypes between healthy human individuals. TCRdb's table, derived via immunoSEQ multiplex PCR, lists solely in-frame clones and lacks some. The table shows more than 850,000 clones, with 75% to 85% occurring only once. The sequencing input was memory CD4+ T cells from PBMCs. Subset here: CD45RA-negative fraction. These receptors were collected from a man aged 18-30 years in good health. Some clones in this sample may be carry-over from other donors' samples.

V usage is TRBV7-2 and J usage is TRBJ1-5, with D unresolved. The V and J ends lost 3 bases and 0 bases respectively, with 6 bases between them. This CDR3 spans 14 amino acids. Germline lookup yields CDR1 SGHTA and CDR2 FQGNSA. CDR3 region: CASSFSNSNQPQHF. In DNA, the CDR3 is TGTGCCAGCAGCTTCTCCAATAGCAATCAGCCCCAGCATTTT.

The J gene is TRBJ1-1, the V gene TRBV18; 11 positions match TRBD1. The CDR3 length is 17 residues. Trimming took 6 bases from V and 4 from J; bases not matched to a gene: 13. From germline, CDR1 is KGHSH and CDR2 LQKENI. The CDR3 DNA reads TGTGCCAGCTCCGCCAGACCGGGACAGGGGGGGGGCACTGAAGCTTTCTTT. It is translated as CASSARPGQGGGTEAFF.

CDR3 sequence: CASSLGTPLRHYNEQFF. As DNA, the CDR3 is TGTGCCAGCAGCTTAGGGACCCCTCTCCGCCATTACAATGAGCAGTTCTTC. The chain links TRBV11-2 to TRBJ2-1; unclear D gene. This CDR3 comprises 17 residues. Germline V lookup: CDR1 SGHAT, CDR2 FQNNGV. V was trimmed by 1 base and J by 4 bases, leaving 17 bases between them.

The chain couples TRBV5-4 to TRBJ2-7; TRBD1 matches 8 bases. Germline CDR1 SGHNT, CDR2 YYREEE (reference sequence). After removal of 4 bases from V and 2 bases from J, the junction contained 8 bases not matched to a gene. The CDR3 totals 15 residues. The CDR3 region has the DNA TGTGCCAGCAGCAAAATGACAGGGGAGACCTACGAGCAGTACTTC. As protein: CASSKMTGETYEQYF. The whole variable domain, remainder taken from reference TRBV5-4 and TRBJ2-7, is ETGVTQSPTHLIKTRGQQVTLRCSSQSGHNTVSWYQQALGQGPQFIFQYYREEENGRGNFPPRFSGLQFPNYSSELNVNALELDDSALYLCASSKMTGETYEQYFGPGTRLTVT.

V and J are TRBV5-1 and TRBJ1-2; perhaps TRBD1 as D (6 bases). The CDR3 is 13 residues long. CDR1 and CDR2 from the germline V gene are SGHRS and YFSETQ. V was shortened by 0 bases and J by 8 bases, with 11 bases between the two germline ends. CDR3 amino acids: CASSLGGGQGYTF. The CDR3 DNA reads TGCGCCAGCAGCTTGGGCGGGGGCCAAGGCTACACCTTC.

The J gene is TRBJ2-2, the V gene TRBV9; D is ambiguous. V was trimmed by 0 bases and J by 1 base, leaving 7 bases between them. This CDR3 contains 15 residues. The germline CDR1 and CDR2 sequences are SGDLS and YYNGEE. The CDR3 here is CASSVGRQNTGELFF. The DNA for the CDR3 is TGTGCCAGCAGCGTAGGCAGGCAGAACACCGGGGAGCTGTTTTTT. Drawing the rest from reference TRBV9 and TRBJ2-2, the complete variable domain is DSGVTQTPKHLITATGQRVTLRCSPRSGDLSVYWYQQSLDQGLQFLIQYYNGEERAKGNILERFSAQQFPDLHSELNLSSLELGDSALYFCASSVGRQNTGELFFGEGSRLTVL.

The chain is built from TRBV5-1 and TRBJ2-3; D unresolved. From germline, CDR1 is SGHRS and CDR2 YFSETQ. This CDR3 is 12 amino acids long. Trimming pared 4 bases from V and 6 bases from J, leaving 9 bases between. CDR3 amino acids: CASSPLRDTQYF. CDR3 in DNA: TGCGCCAGCAGCCCACTACGGGATACGCAGTATTTT.

V usage is TRBV9 and J usage is TRBJ1-4, with TRBD1 matching 9 bases. The CDR3 contains 13 residues. V gave up 1 base and J gave up 12 bases; unmatched junction bases: 4. Germline-derived CDR1 and CDR2 are SGDLS and YYNGEE. The CDR3 nucleotides read TGTGCCAGCAGCGTAAAGGACAGGGGACAACTGTTTTTT. Its translation is CASSVKDRGQLFF.

The chain joins TRBV29-1 to TRBJ1-3, with TRBD1 identical over 8 bases. CDR1 is SQVTM, CDR2 ANQGSEA, per germline. This CDR3 has 14 residues. The ends lost 3 bases at V and 0 bases at J; junction bases unmatched: 1. CDR3 in amino acids: CSVEGTGSGNTIYF. CDR3 bases: TGCAGCGTTGAGGGGACAGGCTCTGGAAACACCATATATTTT.

The chain is built from TRBV7-2 and TRBJ2-7, with D tentatively TRBD1 or TRBD2 (5 bases each). Germline V CDR1 and CDR2: SGHTA, FQGNSA. The CDR3 length is 14 residues. Deletions cut 6 bases from V and 3 bases from J, with 15 bases between. CDR3 in amino acids: CASRDPGPNYEQYF. The CDR3 nucleotides read TGTGCCAGCAGGGATCCGGGGCCGAACTACGAGCAGTACTTC.